This T cell receptor (beta chain) was captured by sequencing in a study of blood T cell repertoires in COVID-19. Across the study: The United States, Italy and Spain supplied acute and convalescent COVID-19 samples.

Seattle researchers signed up patients amid active infection and tracked them longitudinally. Per the original data handling: Estimation of nucleated cell counts was performed using reference gene primer amplification. TCRdb's copy holds only in-frame clones and misses some; the assay was immunoSEQ multiplex PCR. V, J and clone size reflect that table, while D and trimming were determined from the DNA. The sample shows tens of thousands of clones, around 90% of them seen only once. The clonotype comes from a man aged 55 to 70 with COVID-19, enrolled during active disease. Sequencing was carried out using peripheral blood.

CDR3 protein: CSVERGGYTDTQYF. The CDR3 DNA sequence: TGCAGCGTTGAAAGGGGAGGGTACACAGATACGCAGTATTTT. The chain links TRBV29-1 to TRBJ2-3; TRBD2 agrees at 7 bases. CDR3 length: 14 amino acids. J gave up 2 bases and V 2 bases, and 4 bases lay outside the gene matches. The germline CDR1 and CDR2 sequences are SQVTM and ANQGSEA.